These 27 T cell receptor beta chains share one sample of origin, sequenced in a study of CD8+CD57+ T cells in acquired aplastic anemia. According to the study, genomic DNA was the template for TCR beta VDJ and CDR3 profiling. TCRdb used MiXCR to reprocess the reads, holding one entry per CDR3 protein. The sample consists of roughly 280,000 distinct CDR3 sequences, roughly 59% of them appearing once. Flow cytometry had shown expanded CD8+CD57+ cells in the patients chosen for sequencing. Material: sorted CD4+, CD8+, or CD8+CD57+ T cells (not recorded which) from PBMCs. The receptor source for this set is a human donor with aplastic anemia.

The chain carries TRBV7-9 and TRBJ2-7; 16 bases fit TRBD2. The V and J ends lost 5 bases and 6 bases, in that order; junction bases with no gene match: 7. This CDR3 is built from 16 residues. The germline V gene has CDR1 SEHNR and CDR2 FQNEAQ (reference sequence). The CDR3 DNA reads TGTGCCAGCAGCCCAGGGACTAGCGGGAGGGCCCGCGAGCAGTACTTC. Translated: CASSPGTSGRAREQYF. Combining the CDR3 with reference TRBV7-9 and TRBJ2-7 gives the whole variable domain DTGVSQNPRHKITKRGQNVTFRCDPISEHNRLYWYRQTLGQGPEFLTYFQNEAQLEKSRLLSDRFSAERPKGSFSTLEIQRTEQGDSAMYLCASSPGTSGRAREQYFGPGTRLTVT.

The V and J genes are TRBV12-3 or TRBV12-4 and TRBJ2-2; D is unclear. CDR3 length: 15 residues. Between the trimmed V and J ends, which lost 5 bases and 4 bases, there was a span of 14 bases. In DNA form, the CDR3 reads TGTGCCAGCAGTCCATCGAGGACCGTCACCGGGGAGCTGTTTTTT. Translation gives CASSPSRTVTGELFF.

The rearrangement links TRBV5-1 to TRBJ2-1; TRBD2 is a possible D gene (5 bases). Trimming removed 4 bases from V and 7 bases from J, with 18 bases in between. The germline V gene encodes CDR1 SGHRS and CDR2 YFSETQ. The CDR3 length is 15 residues. In nucleotides, the CDR3 is TGCGCCAGCAGCCCCCCGGACGGGATAACGAATGAGCAGTTCTTC. Residues: CASSPPDGITNEQFF.

This clonotype showed up just once. V usage is TRBV19 and J usage is TRBJ1-6; D ambiguous. V lost 3 bases to trimming and J lost 9 bases, with 12 bases between them. Per the germline V gene, CDR1 is LNHDA and CDR2 is SQIVND (reference sequence). The CDR3 consists of 14 residues. CDR3: CASSIPGLFSPLHF. CDR3 DNA: TGTGCCAGTAGTATCCCCGGACTCTTTTCACCCCTCCACTTT.

This clonotype was seen repeatedly, ten times or more. This chain connects TRBV12-3 or TRBV12-4 to TRBJ2-5; tentatively, D is TRBD2 (6 bases). The V gene lost 0 bases and the J gene lost 0 bases, with 8 bases spanning the gap. This CDR3 spans 15 amino acids. The CDR3 DNA sequence: TGTGCCAGCAGTTTAGCGGGACTTAACCAAGAGACCCAGTACTTC. Amino acids: CASSLAGLNQETQYF.

CDR3 sequence reads: CASSLSGALTTNTGELFF. The DNA for the CDR3 is TGTGCCAGCAGCTTATCAGGGGCCCTCACAACGAACACCGGGGAGCTGTTTTTT. The chain employs TRBV7-8 and TRBJ2-2, with D perhaps TRBD1 (6 bases). Germline V gene data show CDR1 as SGHVS and CDR2 as FQNEAQ. V was pared by 2 bases and J by 0 bases, with 16 bases between. CDR3 length: 18 residues.

J is TRBJ1-6 and V is TRBV2; D is unresolved. The CDR3 loop spans 18 amino acids. Germline V lookup: CDR1 SNHLY, CDR2 FYNNEI. V dropped 3 bases and J dropped 7 bases, with 22 bases sitting between them. CDR3 region: CASSDDVGLTIGNSPLHF. Written as DNA, the CDR3 is TGTGCCAGCAGTGATGATGTAGGACTCACGATAGGGAATTCACCCCTCCACTTT.

The gene calls are TRBV24-1 and TRBJ2-1; 8 nucleotides match TRBD1. Germline V gene sequence: CDR1 KGHDR, CDR2 SFDVKD. This CDR3 region has 16 residues. J was trimmed by 8 bases and V by 3 bases; bases with no gene match: 11. DNA for the CDR3: TGTGCCACCAGTGATCAGGGCAGGGGGCGCCTCGATGAGCAGTTCTTC. This gives the protein CATSDQGRGRLDEQFF.

Comments on this clonotype: The junction and the germline gene differ at one end; a read error may be behind it. The rearrangement links TRBV10-1 to TRBJ1-2; 7 bases match TRBD1. The CDR3 sequence is 16 residues long. Germline lookup yields CDR1 WNHNN and CDR2 SYGVQD (reference sequence). CDR3 DNA sequence: TGCGCCATCAGTGAGCCGGCAGGGGGAACTAACTATGGCTACACCTTC. Protein product: CAISEPAGGTNYGYTF.

The chain links TRBV5-4 to TRBJ2-3, with D possibly matching TRBD2 (6 bases). The CDR3 contains 17 residues. Trimming removed 2 bases at V and 4 bases at J, with 20 bases between. Germline assignment: CDR1 SGHNT and CDR2 YYREEE (reference sequence). CDR3 residues: CASSLTMSREAADTQYF. In DNA, the CDR3 is TGTGCCAGCAGCTTAACCATGAGCAGGGAGGCTGCAGATACGCAGTATTTT. The entire variable domain, with the rest obtained from reference TRBV5-4 and TRBJ2-3, is as follows: ETGVTQSPTHLIKTRGQQVTLRCSSQSGHNTVSWYQQALGQGPQFIFQYYREEENGRGNFPPRFSGLQFPNYSSELNVNALELDDSALYLCASSLTMSREAADTQYFGPGTRLTVL.

This clonotype appeared once. The chain links TRBV7-2 to TRBJ1-5, with a weak D call TRBD1 (5 bases). The CDR3 sequence is 15 residues long. The ends were cut back, 5 bases at V and 0 bases at J, with 11 bases in the middle. Germline CDR1 and CDR2: SGHTA and FQGNSA. CDR3 DNA: TGTGCCAGCAGCCAGACAGTTTTTAGCAATCAGCCCCAGCATTTT. The encoded protein is CASSQTVFSNQPQHF.

This clonotype occurred many times. The rearrangement links TRBV15 to TRBJ2-3; unclear D gene. Germline V gene lookup returns CDR1 LNHNV and CDR2 YYDKDF (reference sequence). There are 13 residues in the CDR3. Trimming stripped 0 bases from V and 5 bases from J, with 6 bases between. CDR3 amino acids: CATSRDLEDTQYF. In DNA, the CDR3 is TGTGCCACCAGCAGAGACCTCGAAGATACGCAGTATTTT.

The chain recombines TRBV9 with TRBJ2-7, with TRBD2 identical over 10 bases. V lost 3 bases, J lost 5 bases, and 5 bases stayed unmatched. The germline V gene has CDR1 SGDLS and CDR2 YYNGEE. There are 14 residues in the CDR3. The CDR3 DNA follows: TGTGCCAGCAGCGCAACTAGCGGGGACAACGAGCAGTACTTC. Protein: CASSATSGDNEQYF.

This clonotype has a handful of counts. The V call is TRBV2, the J call TRBJ2-2; D gene ambiguous. Germline V CDR1 and CDR2: SNHLY, FYNNEI. The CDR3 runs to 13 residues. V lost 0 bases to trimming and J lost 6 bases, with 5 bases between them. The CDR3 sequence: CASSEAIPGELFF. CDR3 coding DNA: TGTGCCAGCAGTGAAGCTATCCCCGGGGAGCTGTTTTTT.

A few counts support this clonotype. A much larger clone differs by one base, so this may be a read error. The V gene is TRBV5-5, the J gene TRBJ2-1; D gene uncertain. Looked up from germline, CDR1 is SGHKS and CDR2 is YYEKEE (reference sequence). The CDR3 runs to 11 residues. Trimming removed 5 bases from V and 6 bases from J, with 6 bases in between. CDR3 DNA sequence: TGTGCCAGCAGTAAGGCCAATGAGCAGTTCTTC. As protein: CASSKANEQFF. Full variable domain (outside the CDR3, taken from reference TRBV5-5 and TRBJ2-1): DAGVTQSPTHLIKTRGQQVTLRCSPISGHKSVSWYQQVLGQGPQFIFQYYEKEERGRGNFPDRFSARQFPNYSSELNVNALLLGDSALYLCASSKANEQFFGPGTRLTVL.

This chain uses TRBV5-1 with TRBJ1-6, with D maybe TRBD1 (5 bases). CDR1 and CDR2 (germline): SGHRS, YFSETQ. CDR3 length: 15 residues. The germline V and J ends were trimmed by 0 bases and 9 bases, with 13 bases remaining between them. In DNA form, the CDR3 reads TGCGCCAGCAGCTTGGAGGGCAGGGTACGTTCACCCCTCCACTTT. It yields the protein CASSLEGRVRSPLHF.

The table lists this clonotype with a few counts. This sequence joins TRBV15 and TRBJ2-5; the D gene is possibly TRBD1 (5 bases). Germline V lookup: CDR1 LNHNV, CDR2 YYDKDF (reference sequence). This CDR3 region has 13 residues. V was clipped by 7 bases and J by 2 bases, with 11 bases between them. CDR3 amino acids: CATTRDRQETQYF. The CDR3 DNA follows: TGTGCCACCACGAGAGACAGACAAGAGACCCAGTACTTC.

This rearrangement joins TRBV9 to TRBJ2-6, with D hard to call. Germline loops: CDR1 SGDLS, CDR2 YYNGEE. The CDR3 is 12 residues long. Trimming removed 7 bases at V and 2 bases at J, with 4 bases between. The CDR3 sequence is CASSAGANVLTF. The CDR3 bases are TGTGCCAGCTCGGCTGGGGCCAACGTCCTGACTTTC. Full variable domain (rest looked up from reference TRBV9 and TRBJ2-6): DSGVTQTPKHLITATGQRVTLRCSPRSGDLSVYWYQQSLDQGLQFLIQYYNGEERAKGNILERFSAQQFPDLHSELNLSSLELGDSALYFCASSAGANVLTFGAGSRLTVL.

The chain joins TRBV2 to TRBJ1-4; tentatively, D is TRBD1 (5 bases). This CDR3 contains 14 residues. V was trimmed by 7 bases and J by 3 bases, leaving 12 bases between them. From germline, CDR1 is SNHLY and CDR2 FYNNEI. CDR3 coding DNA: TGTGCCAGCAAACCGGGACTAGCTAATGAAAAACTGTTTTTT. This translates into CASKPGLANEKLFF.

The CDR3 is CAWSRGDREPFF. CDR3 DNA sequence: TGTGCCTGGAGTCGCGGGGACAGGGAGCCTTTCTTT. The rearrangement links TRBV19 to TRBJ1-1, with 9 bases aligning to TRBD1. The CDR3 runs to 12 residues. Looked up from germline, CDR1 is LNHDA and CDR2 is SQIVND (reference sequence). J lost 12 bases, V lost 11 bases, and 13 bases had no gene match. The variable domain in full, completed from reference TRBV19 and TRBJ1-1, reads DGGITQSPKYLFRKEGQNVTLSCEQNLNHDAMYWYRQDPGQGLRLIYYSQIVNDFQKGDIAEGYSVSREKKESFPLTVTSAQKNPTAFYLCAWSRGDREPFFGQGTRLTVV.

At least ten counts were recorded for this clonotype. This chain links TRBV6-1 with TRBJ2-7; TRBD2 agrees at 9 bases. This CDR3 is 16 amino acids long. V shed 6 bases and J 6 bases; nucleotides not matched to a gene: 15. Germline values: CDR1 MNHNS, CDR2 SASEGT. DNA of the CDR3: TGTGCCAGCAGAAACCGTCTAGCGGGGTCCCTCGGCGAGCAGTACTTC. Protein: CASRNRLAGSLGEQYF.

The chain employs TRBV2 and TRBJ2-7; TRBD1 is a possible D gene (6 bases). Germline CDR1 reads SNHLY; CDR2 reads FYNNEI. V gave up 6 bases and J gave up 3 bases, with 15 bases separating them. CDR3 length equals 14 residues. The CDR3 nucleotides are TGTGCCAGCAGCGTTTACAGGGAAATCTACGAGCAGTACTTC. Amino acids: CASSVYREIYEQYF.

The chain recombines TRBV7-8 with TRBJ2-1; possible D gene TRBD2, 5 bases. The germline V gene encodes CDR1 SGHVS and CDR2 FQNEAQ. CDR3 length: 14 amino acids. V lost 4 bases, J lost 3 bases, and 10 bases lay in between. CDR3 sequence: CASSSRGNYNEQFF. The CDR3 coding sequence is TGTGCCAGCAGCTCTCGGGGTAACTACAATGAGCAGTTCTTC. Filled out from reference TRBV7-8 and TRBJ2-1, the complete variable domain reads GAGVSQSPRYKVAKRGQDVALRCDPISGHVSLFWYQQALGQGPEFLTYFQNEAQLDKSGLPSDRFFAERPEGSVSTLKIQRTQQEDSAVYLCASSSRGNYNEQFFGPGTRLTVL.

This clonotype occurred a few times. This chain joins TRBV28 and TRBJ2-1; maybe TRBD2 (5 bases). V gave up 2 bases and J gave up 4 bases, with 15 bases separating them. Germline lookup yields CDR1 MDHEN and CDR2 SYDVKM. This CDR3 contains 16 residues. CDR3 in DNA: TGTGCCAGCAGTTTACGGTACGAGGGTAGGTACAATGAGCAGTTCTTC. Its translation is CASSLRYEGRYNEQFF.

On this clonotype itself: A read error may be the cause here, since a much bigger clone is one base away. The chain carries TRBV3-1 and TRBJ2-7; TRBD1 or TRBD2 may be the D gene (6 bases each). Per the germline V gene, CDR1 is LGHDT and CDR2 is YNNKEL (reference sequence). The ends were cut back, 0 bases at V and 6 bases at J, with 18 bases in the middle. The CDR3 sequence is 16 residues long. CDR3 in DNA: TGTGCCAGCAGCCAAGATCGAGGGGGGCTCCCACCCGAGCAGTACTTC. It is translated as CASSQDRGGLPPEQYF.

The V gene is TRBV19, the J gene TRBJ1-5, with 7 bases fitting TRBD1. Germline V gene data show CDR1 as LNHDA and CDR2 as SQIVND (reference sequence). This CDR3 is built from 13 residues. The J segment lost 14 bases and the V segment lost 4 bases, leaving 11 bases of the junction unmatched. The chain's CDR3 is CASSSTGTAYEHF. CDR3 DNA sequence: TGTGCCAGTAGTAGCACCGGGACAGCTTACGAGCATTTT.

The chain carries TRBV19 and TRBJ2-2; TRBD1 aligns across 8 bases. After removal of 9 bases from V and 8 bases from J, the junction contained 14 bases not matched to a gene. The CDR3 spans 15 residues. From germline, CDR1 is LNHDA and CDR2 SQIVND (reference sequence). DNA of the CDR3: TGTGCCAGCAGAGCAGGGGGCGAAAAGAAGGGGGAGCTGTTTTTT. This translates into CASRAGGEKKGELFF.